This T cell receptor (beta chain) was sequenced during a study of regulatory T cells in long-lasting Graves disease. iRepertoire HTBI primers and Arm-PCR of CDR3 regions built TCR beta libraries. TCRdb passed the multiplex PCR reads through MiXCR, listing each CDR3 protein once. The sample includes roughly 380,000 distinct CDR3 sequences, 16% of them seen just once. Time point noted: newly diagnosed GD, antithyroid drugs for less than 3 months. From RNA extracted from PBMCs, the TCR library was made. From an endocrinology department in Xi'an, China, came the patients. V lost 3 bases, J lost 9 bases, and 13 bases lay in between. CDR3 length equals 12 residues. CDR1 and CDR2 from the germline V gene are SGDLS and YYNGEE. The same data also contributed to another study, on T cells in Graves' hyperthyroidism and ophthalmopathy.

V is TRBV9 and J is TRBJ2-7; tentatively, D is TRBD1 (6 bases). The sequences come from peripheral blood mononuclear cells (PBMCs), collected at new diagnosis, from a patient treated with antithyroid drugs. This TCR came from a man aged 35-49 years with Graves disease. CDR3 in amino acids: CASSGQGNAQYF. The CDR3 DNA follows: TGTGCCAGCAGCGGTCAGGGGAACGCGCAGTACTTC. Full variable domain (remainder filled in from reference TRBV9 and TRBJ2-7): DSGVTQTPKHLITATGQRVTLRCSPRSGDLSVYWYQQSLDQGLQFLIQYYNGEERAKGNILERFSAQQFPDLHSELNLSSLELGDSALYFCASSGQGNAQYFGPGTRLTVT.